The 29 T cell receptor beta chains below come from one sample, sequenced in a study of tumor-infiltrating lymphocytes in localized non-small cell lung cancer (dated by TCRdb to 2020 to 2023). The library was built by means of the immunoSEQ multiplex PCR assay. Drawn from immuneACCESS, this table holds only the in-frame rearrangements with V and J called that TCRdb kept. Clones are partly lost; checked studies trace under half to an unresolved V gene and leave the rest unexplained. Counted in this sample were some 9,500 clones; over 60% of them appeared once. The top ten hold around 20% of the sample. The specimen was lung tumor tissue. These receptors all stem from a human donor with non-small cell lung cancer.

V is TRBV7-6 and J is TRBJ2-3, with a weak D call TRBD2 (6 bases). The germline V gene has CDR1 SGHVS and CDR2 FNYEAQ. The CDR3 loop spans 15 amino acids. Trimming removed 3 bases from V and 0 bases from J, with 10 bases in between. CDR3 loop: CASSLRDFSTDTQYF. DNA of the CDR3: TGTGCCAGCAGCTTGAGGGACTTTAGCACAGATACGCAGTATTTT. The complete variable domain, with remaining parts taken from reference TRBV7-6 and TRBJ2-3, reads GAGVSQSPRYKVTKRGQDVALRCDPISGHVSLYWYRQALGQGPEFLTYFNYEAQQDKSGLPNDRFSAERPEGSISTLTIQRTEQRDSAMYRCASSLRDFSTDTQYFGPGTRLTVL.

This chain uses TRBV10-2 with TRBJ2-4, with 7 bases lining up with TRBD1. The length of the CDR3 is 14 residues. V trimming: 2 bases; J trimming: 8 bases; junction bases outside the gene matches: 6. Per germline, CDR1 WSHSY and CDR2 SAAADI. The CDR3 nucleotides read TGCGCCAGCAGTGAGAAGGGGGCGAGGGACATTCAGTACTTC. This codes for CASSEKGARDIQYF.

The chain links TRBV27 to TRBJ1-2, with 7 bases fitting TRBD1. V shed 2 bases and J 3 bases; nucleotides not matched to a gene: 15. Germline loops: CDR1 MNHEY, CDR2 SMNVEV (reference sequence). The CDR3 totals 18 residues. In DNA form, the CDR3 reads TGTGCCAGCAGTTTAAAAGCTATCACAGGGGAGTGGGACTATGGCTACACCTTC. Residues: CASSLKAITGEWDYGYTF.

As DNA, the CDR3 is TGCGCCAGCAGTCATATTTGGCCCTCAGACCGGGCTAACACTGAAGCTTTCTTT. Amino acid sequence: CASSHIWPSDRANTEAFF. The chain employs TRBV23-1 and TRBJ1-1; D remains unclear. TRBV23-1 is an ORF; its function is uncertain. The CDR3 totals 18 residues. Trimming removed 3 bases at V and 2 bases at J, with 22 bases between.

The rearrangement joins TRBV18 to TRBJ2-2; possibly TRBD1 for D (6 bases). The V end was cut by 5 bases, the J end by 4 bases, with 14 bases between. This CDR3 spans 15 amino acids. The germline CDR1 and CDR2 sequences are KGHSH and LQKENI. The CDR3: CASSLQGPSTGELFF. The CDR3 nucleotides read TGTGCCAGCTCATTGCAGGGGCCGAGCACCGGGGAGCTGTTTTTT.

The genes are TRBV5-4 and TRBJ1-2; no reliable D call. V was cut by 6 bases and J by 5 bases, with 14 bases left in between. There are 13 residues in the CDR3. Germline V gene data show CDR1 as SGHNT and CDR2 as YYREEE (reference sequence). The CDR3, as DNA: TGTGCCAGCACACCCCCCCAAGGGTATGGCTACACCTTC. It yields the protein CASTPPQGYGYTF.

J is TRBJ1-2 and V is TRBV6-6, with unresolved D. Germline assignment: CDR1 MNHNY and CDR2 SVGAGI (reference sequence). The V end lost 2 bases, the J end lost 0 bases, and 7 bases lay between the germline ends. This CDR3 is 14 amino acids long. The CDR3, as DNA: TGTGCCAGCAGTTACGTTGGGGCTAACTATGGCTACACCTTC. Translated, it gives CASSYVGANYGYTF.

This rearrangement joins TRBV6-5 to TRBJ1-6; possibly TRBD1 for D (5 bases). This CDR3 comprises 14 residues. The V gene's germline CDR1 is MNHEY and CDR2 SVGAGI. V lost 8 bases, J lost 4 bases, and 12 bases lay in between. CDR3 protein: CASGLGTYNSPLHF. DNA for the CDR3: TGTGCCAGCGGGCTAGGGACTTATAATTCACCCCTCCACTTT.

CDR3 residues: CASSLGRTDTEAFF. The CDR3 DNA reads as TGTGCCAGCAGCTTGGGCAGGACGGACACTGAAGCTTTCTTT. The gene calls are TRBV5-4 and TRBJ1-1; D is unresolved. Germline V gene lookup returns CDR1 SGHNT and CDR2 YYREEE (reference sequence). V shed 0 bases and J shed 3 bases, with 9 bases lying between them. The length of the CDR3 is 14 residues.

This clone appeared a single time. The chain links TRBV7-9 to TRBJ1-2; D not certain. V dropped 2 bases and J dropped 0 bases, with 4 bases sitting between them. CDR3 length: 13 amino acids. Per germline, CDR1 SEHNR and CDR2 FQNEAQ (reference sequence). CDR3 nucleotide sequence: TGTGCCAGCAGCTTATACCCTAACTATGGCTACACCTTC. Translation: CASSLYPNYGYTF.

This clone was recorded only once. This sequence joins TRBV7-2 and TRBJ2-1; the match to TRBD2 covers 8 bases. Looked up from germline, CDR1 is SGHTA and CDR2 is FQGNSA. The CDR3 has 16 residues. With 6 bases clipped from V and 0 bases from J, the junction kept 7 bases outside the gene matches. Here the CDR3 reads CASSYGRGGSYNEQFF. The CDR3 coding sequence is TGTGCCAGCAGTTACGGTCGGGGGGGCTCCTACAATGAGCAGTTCTTC.

The V and J genes are TRBV7-2 and TRBJ2-4; 8 bases align to TRBD2. CDR1 is SGHTA, CDR2 FQGNSA, per germline. J lost 6 bases, V lost 1 base, and 8 bases had no gene match. This CDR3 region has 16 residues. As DNA, the CDR3 is TGTGCCAGCAGCTTAGGAACTCGGGGGGGCTCAAACATTCAGTACTTC. This encodes CASSLGTRGGSNIQYF.

V is TRBV20-1 and J is TRBJ2-1; D tentatively reads TRBD1 or TRBD2 (6 bases each). The CDR3 has 11 residues. CDR1 and CDR2 from the germline V gene are DFQATT and SNEGSKA (reference sequence). The CDR3 sequence is CSGGMGGEQFF. DNA for the CDR3: TGCAGCGGGGGCATGGGGGGTGAGCAGTTCTTC.

The chain is built from TRBV4-1 and TRBJ2-3; the D gene is possibly TRBD2 (6 bases). CDR1 and CDR2 (germline): MGHRA, YSYEKL. The CDR3 has 16 amino acids. Trimming stripped 2 bases from V and 4 bases from J, with 16 bases between. The CDR3 bases are TGCGCCAGCAGCCAAAGGTCGGTAGCGGACCCAGATACGCAGTATTTT. Amino acid sequence: CASSQRSVADPDTQYF.

The V call is TRBV11-3, the J call TRBJ2-4; TRBD1 agrees at 10 bases. The CDR3 has 13 amino acids. V was clipped by 5 bases and J by 8 bases; unmatched bases: 3. Germline CDR1 is SGHNT and CDR2 is YENEEA. CDR3 coding DNA: TGTGCCAGCAGCCTGACAGGGGGCGACATTCAGTACTTC. Translation gives CASSLTGGDIQYF.

The rearrangement joins TRBV6-1 to TRBJ1-2, with D perhaps TRBD1 (6 bases). V lost 2 bases, J lost 2 bases, and 18 bases lay in between. CDR1 MNHNS and CDR2 SASEGT come from the germline V gene. The CDR3 has 17 amino acids. The CDR3 sequence is CASSELKGKDRNYGYTF. Here the CDR3 DNA reads TGTGCCAGCAGTGAATTAAAGGGGAAGGACAGAAACTATGGCTACACCTTC.

This chain links TRBV7-2 with TRBJ1-1; D is uncertain. The germline V gene has CDR1 SGHTA and CDR2 FQGNSA. V lost 1 base and J 1 base, leaving 7 bases between the germline ends. The CDR3 has 14 residues. CDR3 sequence: CASSLGRGNTEAFF. Here the CDR3 DNA reads TGTGCCAGCAGCTTAGGTCGGGGGAACACTGAAGCTTTCTTT. The full variable domain, in which reference TRBV7-2 and TRBJ1-1 provide the parts outside the CDR3, is GAGVSQSPSNKVTEKGKDVELRCDPISGHTALYWYRQSLGQGLEFLIYFQGNSAPDKSGLPSDRFSAERTGGSVSTLTIQRTQQEDSAVYLCASSLGRGNTEAFFGQGTRLTVV.

The gene calls are TRBV5-1 and TRBJ2-3, with TRBD1 as a possible D gene (6 bases). V was trimmed by 0 bases and J by 10 bases, leaving 12 bases between them. This CDR3 comprises 13 residues. Germline CDR1 and CDR2: SGHRS and YFSETQ. CDR3 region: CASSLDGSGAQYF. Written as DNA, the CDR3 is TGCGCCAGCAGCTTGGACGGGTCAGGGGCGCAGTATTTT.

This clone appeared a few times. CDR3 sequence: CAISERWARSPLHF. The CDR3 nucleotides read TGTGCCATCAGTGAGAGGTGGGCAAGGTCACCCCTCCACTTT. The chain combines TRBV10-3 with TRBJ1-6, with unresolved D. V was shortened by 2 bases and J by 10 bases, with 12 bases between the two germline ends. The CDR3 is 14 amino acids. Germline CDR1 ENHRY, CDR2 SYGVKD.

The chain is built from TRBV5-1 and TRBJ1-2; 7 bases map to TRBD1. The germline V gene encodes CDR1 SGHRS and CDR2 YFSETQ. CDR3 length: 16 amino acids. J gave up 6 bases and V 1 base, and 12 bases lay outside the gene matches. Here the CDR3 DNA reads TGCGCCAGCAGCTTGAGGGTAGGGGGCGTCTGGGATGGCTACACCTTC. Residues: CASSLRVGGVWDGYTF.

The chain carries TRBV14 and TRBJ1-2, with D hard to call. The germline gives CDR1 SGHDN, CDR2 FVKESK. V lost 4 bases and J lost 5, with 11 bases in between. The CDR3 totals 13 residues. The CDR3 sequence: CASSPFVEYGYTF. Here the CDR3 DNA reads TGTGCCAGCAGCCCCTTTGTAGAATATGGCTACACCTTC.

The chain recombines TRBV14 with TRBJ1-4; no firm D call. CDR1 and CDR2 from the germline V gene are SGHDN and FVKESK. Trimming shortened V by 0 bases and J by 6 bases, and 11 bases separated the two germline ends. This CDR3 has 15 amino acids. The CDR3 nucleotides read TGTGCCAGCAGCCAAGACTGGGGTATGGATGAAAAACTGTTTTTT. Translating gives CASSQDWGMDEKLFF.

The chain links TRBV29-1 to TRBJ1-2; the match to TRBD1 covers 8 bases. The CDR3 length is 15 residues. Germline CDR1 is SQVTM and CDR2 is ANQGSEA. J lost 4 bases, V lost 0 bases, and 7 bases had no gene match. The CDR3 spells CSVEDQGQGGYGYTF. CDR3 nucleotide sequence: TGCAGCGTTGAAGATCAAGGACAGGGAGGCTATGGCTACACCTTC.

The chain links TRBV27 to TRBJ2-2; a weak D match, TRBD2 (6 bases). V was shortened by 7 bases and J by 1 base, with 7 bases between the two germline ends. Germline CDR1 is MNHEY and CDR2 is SMNVEV (reference sequence). The CDR3 is 13 amino acids. CDR3 nucleotide sequence: TGTGCCAGCACGGGAGTGAACACCGGGGAGCTGTTTTTT. Its translation: CASTGVNTGELFF.

V gene TRBV6-1 combines with J gene TRBJ1-1; D is uncertain. Trimming shortened V by 10 bases and J by 5 bases, and 17 bases separated the two germline ends. The germline CDR1 and CDR2 sequences are MNHNS and SASEGT. This CDR3 has 13 residues. The CDR3 sequence is CAIPRADRTEAFF. CDR3 DNA sequence: TGTGCCATCCCAAGGGCAGACCGGACTGAAGCTTTCTTT.

The chain has TRBV5-1 and TRBJ2-3; unclear D gene. The CDR3 covers 13 residues. Germline CDR1 and CDR2: SGHRS and YFSETQ. Trimming pared 4 bases from V and 0 bases from J, leaving 6 bases between. For the CDR3, the DNA is TGCGCCAGCAGCCTGGACAGCACAGATACGCAGTATTTT. Translated, it gives CASSLDSTDTQYF.

J is TRBJ2-7 and V is TRBV6-1, with 8 bases identical to TRBD1. Germline trimming cut 5 bases from V and 5 bases from J; bases unmatched to any gene: 11. This CDR3 has 15 amino acids. Germline CDR1 MNHNS, CDR2 SASEGT. The CDR3: CASSPNQGASDEQYF. The DNA of the CDR3 is TGTGCCAGCAGTCCGAATCAGGGGGCCTCGGACGAGCAGTACTTC.

This clone is judged medium-sized (0.01 to 0.1%). The CDR3 coding sequence is TGCGCCAGCAGCTCCGTTAGCAATCCCGGGGAGCTGTTTTTT. Translating gives CASSSVSNPGELFF. The rearrangement joins TRBV5-1 to TRBJ2-2; D remains ambiguous. Germline CDR1 SGHRS, CDR2 YFSETQ. V dropped 3 bases and J dropped 6 bases, with 12 bases sitting between them. The CDR3 loop spans 14 amino acids. Together with reference TRBV5-1 and TRBJ2-2, the CDR3 gives the full variable domain: KAGVTQTPRYLIKTRGQQVTLSCSPISGHRSVSWYQQTPGQGLQFLFEYFSETQRNKGNFPGRFSGRQFSNSRSEMNVSTLELGDSALYLCASSSVSNPGELFFGEGSRLTVL.

The chain uses TRBV30 and TRBJ1-1; D ambiguous. Trimming took off 2 bases at V and 3 bases at J, with 7 bases between the two ends. The CDR3 runs to 12 residues. Germline V lookup: CDR1 GTSNPN, CDR2 SVGIG (reference sequence). Here the CDR3 reads CAWSLSDTEAFF. The CDR3 DNA is TGTGCCTGGAGTCTATCGGACACTGAAGCTTTCTTT.